The 27 T cell receptor beta chains given below trace back to one sample, sequenced in a study of shared clonotypes between healthy human individuals. Repertoires were generated with immunoSEQ multiplex PCR, while TCRdb's copy carries only in-frame clones and drops some. The data show approximately 510,000 clones, 70% to 80% seen once. The specimen was PBMCs. All receptors come from a woman in her thirties or forties in good health. Some clones in this sample may be carry-over from other donors' samples.

V and J are TRBV27 and TRBJ2-2; D call uncertain. CDR1 and CDR2 from the germline V gene are MNHEY and SMNVEV (reference sequence). The CDR3 is 14 amino acids. V lost 0 bases, J lost 4 bases, and 6 bases lay in between. CDR3 residues: CASSLSRSTGELFF. As DNA, the CDR3 is TGTGCCAGCAGTTTATCACGGTCCACCGGGGAGCTGTTTTTT.

The chain recombines TRBV6-6 with TRBJ2-1; 15 nucleotides line up with TRBD2. Germline V gene sequence: CDR1 MNHNY, CDR2 SVGAGI (reference sequence). Unmatched junction bases numbered 8, after V lost 6 bases and J lost 8 bases. CDR3 size: 16 residues. CDR3 DNA sequence: TGTGCCAGCAGATCCCTAGGACTAGCGGGAGGGGATGAGCAGTTCTTC. As protein: CASRSLGLAGGDEQFF.

The chain joins TRBV11-2 to TRBJ2-5; D could derive from TRBD1 or TRBD2 (6 bases each). In germline, CDR1 is SGHAT, CDR2 FQNNGV. This CDR3 is 13 amino acids long. V lost 6 bases and J 5 bases, leaving 13 bases between the germline ends. The CDR3 nucleotides are TGTGCCAGCAGGCCTCAGGGGAGGGAGACCCAGTACTTC. It codes for CASRPQGRETQYF.

The rearrangement links TRBV18 to TRBJ2-1; D not certain. Germline V lookup: CDR1 KGHSH, CDR2 LQKENI. This CDR3 is 13 amino acids long. Trimming removed 2 bases at V and 5 bases at J, with 7 bases between. The CDR3 DNA follows: TGTGCCAGCTCACCATGGCAGAACAATGAGCAGTTCTTC. Translation gives CASSPWQNNEQFF. Full variable domain (rest looked up from reference TRBV18 and TRBJ2-1): NAGVMQNPRHLVRRRGQEARLRCSPMKGHSHVYWYRQLPEEGLKFMVYLQKENIIDESGMPKERFSAEFPKEGPSILRIQQVVRGDSAAYFCASSPWQNNEQFFGPGTRLTVL.

This chain links TRBV27 with TRBJ2-1; D is uncertain. The CDR3 is 15 residues long. Per the germline V gene, CDR1 is MNHEY and CDR2 is SMNVEV (reference sequence). The V and J ends lost 2 bases and 2 bases respectively, with 10 bases between them. Written as DNA, the CDR3 is TGTGCCAGCAGTTTAGGCGGACGTCCCTACAATGAGCAGTTCTTC. Its translation: CASSLGGRPYNEQFF.

This clone was picked up many times. Distinct nucleotide sequences in the sample also encode this CDR3. V and J are TRBV7-2 and TRBJ2-7, with D perhaps TRBD1 or TRBD2 (5 bases each). CDR1 is SGHTA, CDR2 FQGNSA, per germline. The V gene lost 2 bases and the J gene lost 3 bases, with 14 bases spanning the gap. This CDR3 contains 15 residues. CDR3 nucleotide sequence: TGTGCCAGCAGCTTATACGGGACGGCGAGCTACGAGCAGTACTTC. It codes for CASSLYGTASYEQYF.

This chain joins TRBV2 and TRBJ2-7, with 11 bases that match TRBD1. The CDR3 is made up of 15 amino acids. V lost 5 bases, J lost 5 bases, and 8 bases stayed unmatched. The germline CDR1 and CDR2 sequences are SNHLY and FYNNEI. CDR3 loop: CASSNTGTGGDEQYF. The CDR3 bases are TGTGCCAGCAGTAACACCGGGACAGGGGGAGACGAGCAGTACTTC.

The rearrangement uses TRBV7-9 and TRBJ2-6; D is uncertain. With 5 bases removed from V and 1 base from J, the gap between germline ends came to 12 bases. Germline V lookup: CDR1 SEHNR, CDR2 FQNEAQ (reference sequence). There are 16 residues in the CDR3. CDR3 coding DNA: TGTGCCAGCAGCCAACCTTTACCTTCTGGGGCCAACGTCCTGACTTTC. It is translated as CASSQPLPSGANVLTF.

CDR3 coding DNA: TGTGCCAGCAGTTTATTAGGGTGGAATGAGCAGTTCTTC. Its protein is CASSLLGWNEQFF. The J gene is TRBJ2-1, the V gene TRBV28; D remains unclear. This CDR3 has 13 residues. The V end lost 1 base, the J end lost 7 bases, and 8 bases lay between the germline ends. CDR1 and CDR2 from the germline V gene are MDHEN and SYDVKM.

CDR3 bases: TGTGCCAGCAGCTCGGATTTGGTGGGAGCGACGCGTGGGCATTTT. Translation: CASSSDLVGATRGHF. The genes are TRBV5-8 and TRBJ1-5; D is unresolved. The length of the CDR3 is 15 residues. With 3 bases removed from V and 15 bases from J, the gap between germline ends came to 25 bases. CDR1 is SGHTS, CDR2 YDEGEE, per germline.

The chain joins TRBV28 to TRBJ2-3, with D perhaps TRBD2 (7 bases). CDR3 size: 17 residues. Germline assignment: CDR1 MDHEN and CDR2 SYDVKM. The ends were cut back, 3 bases at V and 1 base at J, with 17 bases in the middle. CDR3 amino acids: CASSLLRWEGGTDTQYF. The DNA of the CDR3 is TGTGCCAGCAGTTTGCTTCGGTGGGAGGGGGGCACAGATACGCAGTATTTT. Based on the CDR3 plus reference TRBV28 and TRBJ2-3, the full variable domain is DVKVTQSSRYLVKRTGEKVFLECVQDMDHENMFWYRQDPGLGLRLIYFSYDVKMKEKGDIPEGYSVSREKKERFSLILESASTNQTSMYLCASSLLRWEGGTDTQYFGPGTRLTVL.

The gene calls are TRBV18 and TRBJ1-5; TRBD1 is a possible D gene (5 bases). The CDR3 has 15 amino acids. The V and J ends lost 0 bases and 7 bases respectively, with 13 bases between them. CDR1 is KGHSH, CDR2 LQKENI, per germline. CDR3 residues: CASSPPQGGSQPQHF. The CDR3 bases are TGTGCCAGCTCACCACCCCAGGGAGGGTCCCAGCCCCAGCATTTT.

This sequence joins TRBV2 and TRBJ2-3; D not certain. Germline V CDR1 and CDR2: SNHLY, FYNNEI. V was shortened by 4 bases and J by 0 bases, with 11 bases between the two germline ends. The CDR3 contains 15 residues. The CDR3 DNA follows: TGTGCCAGCAGTGCAGAAGGATCTAGCACAGATACGCAGTATTTT. This codes for CASSAEGSSTDTQYF.

The rearrangement joins TRBV28 to TRBJ2-7; TRBD2 matches at 8 bases. The germline V gene has CDR1 MDHEN and CDR2 SYDVKM. With 7 bases clipped from V and 5 bases from J, the junction kept 13 bases outside the gene matches. CDR3 length: 15 amino acids. CDR3 region: CASTRSGRVSNEQYF. CDR3 nucleotide sequence: TGTGCCAGCACCAGGAGCGGGAGAGTTAGCAACGAGCAGTACTTC.

This chain connects TRBV2 to TRBJ2-6; no definite D call. Germline V gene lookup returns CDR1 SNHLY and CDR2 FYNNEI. V lost 7 bases, J lost 0 bases, and 10 bases lay in between. The CDR3 runs 15 residues. The CDR3 here is CASIPDRSGANVLTF. CDR3 sequence (DNA): TGTGCCAGCATCCCTGACCGCTCTGGGGCCAACGTCCTGACTTTC.

The J gene is TRBJ2-6, the V gene TRBV14, with a tentative D call TRBD2 (7 bases). The V gene's germline CDR1 is SGHDN and CDR2 FVKESK. The CDR3 extends over 15 amino acids. Trimming removed 4 bases at V and 2 bases at J, with 9 bases between. The chain's CDR3 is CASSLGGPGANVLTF. In nucleotides, the CDR3 is TGTGCCAGCAGCCTCGGGGGGCCTGGGGCCAACGTCCTGACTTTC.

This clone was seen only once. This chain connects TRBV7-8 to TRBJ1-4; D gene uncertain. V was clipped by 1 base and J by 3 bases, with 9 bases between them. The CDR3 is made up of 15 amino acids. Germline lookup yields CDR1 SGHVS and CDR2 FQNEAQ. Here the CDR3 reads CASSLVMAANEKLFF. The CDR3 bases are TGTGCCAGCAGCTTAGTTATGGCAGCTAATGAAAAACTGTTTTTT.

The rearrangement joins TRBV28 to TRBJ1-6; TRBD1 agrees at 8 bases. The CDR3 has 15 residues. The germline V gene has CDR1 MDHEN and CDR2 SYDVKM. V lost 5 bases to trimming and J lost 14 bases; unmatched junction nucleotides: 14. The CDR3 DNA sequence: TGTGCCAGCAGTCGACCGGGACAGGCAAGGAACGCCCTCCACTTT. Amino acids: CASSRPGQARNALHF. The entire variable domain, with the rest obtained from reference TRBV28 and TRBJ1-6, is as follows: DVKVTQSSRYLVKRTGEKVFLECVQDMDHENMFWYRQDPGLGLRLIYFSYDVKMKEKGDIPEGYSVSREKKERFSLILESASTNQTSMYLCASSRPGQARNALHFGNGTRLTVT.

The chain recombines TRBV28 with TRBJ2-7; 10 bases agree with TRBD2. The CDR3 is 16 residues long. Trimming at V came to 2 bases and at J to 5 bases, leaving 9 bases not matched to a gene. CDR1 and CDR2 (germline): MDHEN, SYDVKM. The CDR3 protein is CASSLPGLAALNEQYF. The CDR3 DNA reads TGTGCCAGCAGTTTACCCGGACTAGCGGCCCTTAACGAGCAGTACTTC.

This rearrangement joins TRBV4-1 to TRBJ2-5; D uncertain. CDR1 and CDR2 from the germline V gene are MGHRA and YSYEKL. The CDR3 sequence is 12 residues long. V was clipped by 3 bases and J by 9 bases, with 11 bases between them. The CDR3 region has the DNA TGCGCCAGCAGCCATCCCTATGGGGCCCAGTACTTC. This codes for CASSHPYGAQYF.

The chain is built from TRBV28 and TRBJ2-7; D possibly corresponds to TRBD2 (5 bases). Germline assignment: CDR1 MDHEN and CDR2 SYDVKM. The V and J ends lost 7 bases and 0 bases respectively, with 10 bases between them. The CDR3 totals 13 residues. DNA for the CDR3: TGTGCCAGCAATGGAGGTAGCTCCTACGAGCAGTACTTC. This codes for CASNGGSSYEQYF. Full variable domain (outside the CDR3, taken from reference TRBV28 and TRBJ2-7): DVKVTQSSRYLVKRTGEKVFLECVQDMDHENMFWYRQDPGLGLRLIYFSYDVKMKEKGDIPEGYSVSREKKERFSLILESASTNQTSMYLCASNGGSSYEQYFGPGTRLTVT.

Remarks on this clone: Other nucleotide sequences from this sample produce the same CDR3. The chain's CDR3 is CASSDLTRETQYF. In DNA, the CDR3 is TGTGCCAGCAGTGACTTAACGAGAGAGACCCAGTACTTC. J is TRBJ2-5 and V is TRBV2; D is ambiguous. CDR1 is SNHLY, CDR2 FYNNEI, per germline. The CDR3 extends over 13 amino acids. Deletions cut 3 bases from V and 4 bases from J, with 9 bases between.

V and J are TRBV28 and TRBJ2-1, with D perhaps TRBD1 or TRBD2 (5 bases each). Germline lookup yields CDR1 MDHEN and CDR2 SYDVKM. Trimming removed 6 bases at V and 0 bases at J, with 12 bases between. The CDR3 covers 15 residues. CDR3 region: CASSGVQGSYNEQFF. The CDR3 region has the DNA TGTGCCAGCAGCGGGGTTCAGGGCTCCTACAATGAGCAGTTCTTC.

The table lists this clone with a count of one. The chain couples TRBV19 to TRBJ1-2; 7 positions match TRBD1. Germline V gene lookup returns CDR1 LNHDA and CDR2 SQIVND (reference sequence). V shed 2 bases and J 4 bases; nucleotides not matched to a gene: 4. This CDR3 is built from 14 residues. CDR3 amino acids: CASSIQAGGYGYTF. The CDR3 DNA is TGTGCCAGTAGTATACAGGCAGGGGGCTATGGCTACACCTTC.

The chain employs TRBV27 and TRBJ1-5; D might be TRBD1 (6 bases). The length of the CDR3 is 13 residues. The germline V gene encodes CDR1 MNHEY and CDR2 SMNVEV (reference sequence). V lost 7 bases, J lost 4 bases, and 11 bases lay in between. The CDR3 bases are TGTGCCAGCACCGGACAGCCAAATCAGCCCCAGCATTTT. Its translation: CASTGQPNQPQHF.

The chain joins TRBV7-9 to TRBJ2-1, with 7 positions matching TRBD1. Per germline, CDR1 SEHNR and CDR2 FQNEAQ (reference sequence). The junction had 6 bases not matched to a gene; V was cut back by 5 bases and J by 8 bases. The length of the CDR3 is 13 residues. CDR3 amino acids: CASSPRQGDEQFF. CDR3 DNA: TGTGCCAGCAGCCCCCGACAGGGCGATGAGCAGTTCTTC.

This chain joins TRBV6-1 and TRBJ2-7, with 7 bases matching TRBD1. Trimming removed 5 bases from V and 6 bases from J; junction bases left unmatched: 10. CDR1 is MNHNS and CDR2 is SASEGT in the germline V gene. The CDR3 totals 14 residues. CDR3: CASSFLTGQSEQYF. The DNA for the CDR3 is TGTGCCAGCAGTTTCCTGACAGGGCAGAGCGAGCAGTACTTC.